This TCR beta chain appears in the sequencing data of a study of glioma-infiltrating T cells. Amplification of TCR alpha and beta CDR3 regions from RNA used iRepertoire nested multiplex PCR. For one-step reverse transcription and amplification, roughly 85-450 ng of tissue mRNA or PBMC total RNA was used. TCRdb processed the multiplex PCR reads anew with MiXCR; each CDR3 protein has one entry. The table has approximately 130,000 distinct CDR3 sequences, 20% to 25% seen once. General observations from the study: Above-expected tissue-blood divergence occurred in all gliomas, most in low-grade ones.

Trimming removed 3 bases from V and 8 bases from J, with 13 bases in between. The CDR3 has 13 amino acids. Germline V gene lookup returns CDR1 MDHEN and CDR2 SYDVKM. This clonotype has at least ten counts. Antigen unknown. The sample taken for sequencing was glioma tissue, nonneoplastic brain tissue, or PBMCs (not recorded which). The V gene is TRBV28, the J gene TRBJ2-5; maybe TRBD2 (5 bases). The receptor was isolated from a human donor with low-grade glioma or glioblastoma, undergoing nonglioma brain surgery, or in good health (not recorded which). CDR3 sequence: CASSLGEPVTQYF. The DNA of the CDR3 is TGTGCCAGCAGTTTGGGAGAGCCTGTAACCCAGTACTTC.